The rows below give T cell receptor beta chains drawn from one sample of a study of blood T cell repertoires in COVID-19. Produced via immunoSEQ multiplex PCR; TCRdb's table is partial and in-frame only. The sample has under 95,000 clones; approximately 83% are singletons. The sample comprised peripheral blood. These receptors were taken from a woman aged 80 or over with active or convalescent COVID-19. CDR3s include the opening cysteine and the closing phenylalanine or tryptophan. Each record gives: V gene, J gene, clone size, D gene, CDR3 protein, CDR3 DNA. A D gene is named only where the DNA matches it firmly. The size field is filled for only some rows; it gives once, few, many or a size class.

V: TRBV7-2
J: TRBJ1-3
size: NA
D: NA
CDR3: CASSSLGAGNTIYF
DNA: TGTGCCAGCAGCTCCCTGGGCGCTGGAAACACCATATATTTT

V: TRBV5-8
J: TRBJ1-6
size: few
D: TRBD1
CDR3: CASSFQGASGAGNSPLHF
DNA: TGTGCCAGCAGCTTCCAGGGGGCGAGTGGAGCTGGCAATTCACCCCTCCACTTT

V: TRBV28
J: TRBJ2-1
size: NA
D: NA
CDR3: CASTARGGGLAEQFF
DNA: TGTGCCAGCACCGCCCGAGGGGGGGGTCTAGCTGAGCAGTTCTTC

V: TRBV7-9
J: TRBJ1-6
size: once
D: NA
CDR3: CASSLASPRQGDSPLHF
DNA: TGTGCCAGCAGCTTAGCGAGCCCCCGGCAGGGCGACTCACCCCTCCACTTT

V: TRBV9
J: TRBJ2-3
size: NA
D: TRBD2
CDR3: CASSPRLWASGGKRPTDTQYF
DNA: TGTGCCAGCAGCCCACGACTTTGGGCTAGCGGGGGGAAGCGCCCCACAGATACGCAGTATTTT

V: TRBV4-3
J: TRBJ1-1
size: NA
D: TRBD1
CDR3: CASSRQGPNTEAFF
DNA: TGCGCCAGCAGCCGACAGGGGCCGAACACTGAAGCTTTCTTT

V: TRBV5-1
J: TRBJ2-1
size: NA
D: TRBD2
CDR3: CASSSGPGLAGYEQFF
DNA: TGCGCCAGCAGCTCGGGACCGGGACTAGCGGGATATGAGCAGTTCTTC

V: TRBV7-9
J: TRBJ2-6
size: NA
D: NA
CDR3: CASSLDRPETGANVLTF
DNA: TGTGCCAGCAGCTTAGACAGACCTGAAACTGGGGCCAACGTCCTGACTTTC

V: TRBV7-9
J: TRBJ2-5
size: NA
D: NA
CDR3: CASSPNRGVSNELETQYF
DNA: TGTGCCAGCAGCCCGAACCGAGGCGTTTCAAACGAGTTAGAGACCCAGTACTTC

V: TRBV7-8
J: TRBJ2-3
size: NA
D: NA
CDR3: CASSLQRGGDTQYF
DNA: TGTGCCAGCAGCTTGCAGAGGGGAGGAGATACGCAGTATTTT

V: TRBV6-2/TRBV6-3
J: TRBJ2-2
size: NA
D: NA
CDR3: CASSLRLPGEPSNTGELFF
DNA: TGTGCCAGCAGTCTCCGGCTCCCAGGGGAACCCTCGAACACCGGGGAGCTGTTTTTT

V: TRBV7-9
J: TRBJ1-3
size: few
D: TRBD1
CDR3: CASSLRGQSSGNTIYF
DNA: TGTGCCAGCAGCTTAAGGGGACAGTCTTCTGGAAACACCATATATTTT

V: TRBV6-4
J: TRBJ2-3
size: once
D: TRBD2
CDR3: CASSEELAGGTDTQYF
DNA: TGTGCCAGCAGTGAAGAGCTAGCGGGGGGCACAGATACGCAGTATTTT

V: TRBV5-4
J: TRBJ2-5
size: NA
D: NA
CDR3: CASSLAGGETQYF
DNA: TGTGCCAGCAGCTTAGCGGGCGGGGAGACCCAGTACTTC

V: TRBV27
J: TRBJ1-2
size: NA
D: TRBD1
CDR3: CASSGSDRGYYGYTF
DNA: TGTGCCAGCAGTGGTTCGGACAGGGGATACTATGGCTACACCTTC

V: TRBV7-3
J: TRBJ2-3
size: NA
D: NA
CDR3: CASSLNGGALRDTQYF
DNA: TGTGCCAGCAGCTTAAATGGGGGGGCGCTAAGAGATACGCAGTATTTT

V: TRBV6-5
J: TRBJ1-1
size: NA
D: NA
CDR3: CASVRDSNTEAFF
DNA: TGTGCCAGCGTACGCGACTCGAACACTGAAGCTTTCTTT

V: TRBV7-9
J: TRBJ2-1
size: NA
D: NA
CDR3: CASSLSSHNSYNEQFF
DNA: TGTGCCAGCAGCTTAAGTAGCCATAACTCCTACAATGAGCAGTTCTTC

V: TRBV12-3/TRBV12-4
J: TRBJ2-1
size: few
D: NA
CDR3: CASSLRAEQFF
DNA: TGTGCCAGCAGTTTACGAGCCGAGCAGTTCTTC

V: TRBV30
J: TRBJ2-5
size: NA
D: TRBD2
CDR3: CAWNVLAGETQYF
DNA: TGTGCCTGGAATGTGTTAGCGGGAGAGACCCAGTACTTC

V: TRBV5-1
J: TRBJ2-3
size: NA
D: TRBD2
CDR3: CASSFGLAATDTQYF
DNA: TGCGCCAGCAGCTTTGGACTAGCGGCCACAGATACGCAGTATTTT

V: TRBV7-2
J: TRBJ1-3
size: NA
D: NA
CDR3: CASSSGQRVVGNTIYF
DNA: TGTGCCAGCAGCTCCGGACAGAGGGTGGTCGGAAACACCATATATTTT

V: TRBV28
J: TRBJ1-1
size: few
D: NA
CDR3: CASSRTVRANTEAFF
DNA: TGTGCCAGCAGTCGGACAGTCAGGGCTAACACTGAAGCTTTCTTT

V: TRBV12-3/TRBV12-4
J: TRBJ1-2
size: NA
D: NA
CDR3: CASSLYYGYTF
DNA: TGTGCCAGCAGTTTATACTACGGCTACACCTTC

V: TRBV6-5
J: TRBJ2-7
size: NA
D: TRBD1
CDR3: CASTAGGAGGSEQYF
DNA: TGTGCCAGCACCGCCGGTGGGGCAGGGGGTAGCGAGCAGTACTTC

V: TRBV15
J: TRBJ1-4
size: once
D: NA
CDR3: CATSRDSGVGEKLFF
DNA: TGTGCCACCAGCAGAGATTCGGGGGTAGGGGAAAAACTGTTTTTT

V: TRBV6-6
J: TRBJ1-2
size: few
D: TRBD1
CDR3: CASSSLGTGYGYTF
DNA: TGTGCCAGCAGTTCCCTCGGGACAGGCTATGGCTACACCTTC

V: TRBV9
J: TRBJ2-2
size: once
D: TRBD2
CDR3: CASSKGLAGGLNTGELFF
DNA: TGTGCCAGCAGCAAAGGACTAGCGGGGGGTCTTAACACCGGGGAGCTGTTTTTT

V: TRBV18
J: TRBJ2-1
size: NA
D: NA
CDR3: CASSPGGNEQFF
DNA: TGTGCCAGCTCACCAGGAGGGAATGAGCAGTTCTTC

V: TRBV9
J: TRBJ1-1
size: once
D: NA
CDR3: CASSGNTGNTEAFF
DNA: TGTGCCAGCAGCGGTAATACGGGGAACACTGAAGCTTTCTTT

V: TRBV28
J: TRBJ2-7
size: NA
D: TRBD1
CDR3: CASTPGTGKYEQYF
DNA: TGTGCCAGCACCCCCGGGACAGGAAAATACGAGCAGTACTTC

V: TRBV19
J: TRBJ2-1
size: once
D: TRBD1
CDR3: CASSIQDRGAYNEQFF
DNA: TGTGCCAGTAGTATCCAGGACAGGGGAGCCTACAATGAGCAGTTCTTC

V: TRBV9
J: TRBJ2-1
size: NA
D: NA
CDR3: CASSVIGAGDNEQFF
DNA: TGTGCCAGCAGCGTAATTGGTGCAGGCGATAATGAGCAGTTCTTC

V: TRBV9
J: TRBJ2-6
size: NA
D: TRBD1
CDR3: CASSVGTGVGSGANVLTF
DNA: TGTGCCAGCAGCGTAGGGACAGGGGTGGGCTCTGGGGCCAACGTCCTGACTTTC

V: TRBV19
J: TRBJ1-4
size: few
D: NA
CDR3: CASSMGAANEKLFF
DNA: TGTGCCAGTAGTATGGGGGCTGCTAATGAAAAACTGTTTTTT

V: TRBV7-9
J: TRBJ2-3
size: NA
D: NA
CDR3: CASSFRGTDTQYF
DNA: TGTGCCAGCAGCTTCAGGGGTACGGATACGCAGTATTTT

V: TRBV19
J: TRBJ1-1
size: NA
D: NA
CDR3: CASSISRVPSGRAQSMNTEAFF
DNA: TGTGCCAGTAGTATTAGTCGCGTCCCGAGCGGTAGGGCCCAAAGCATGAACACTGAAGCTTTCTTT

V: TRBV20-1
J: TRBJ2-1
size: NA
D: NA
CDR3: CSARSDNEQFF
DNA: TGCAGTGCTAGGTCAGACAATGAGCAGTTCTTC

V: TRBV11-2
J: TRBJ2-5
size: NA
D: TRBD1
CDR3: CASSPHGTGGETQYF
DNA: TGTGCCAGCAGCCCGCACGGGACAGGGGGAGAGACCCAGTACTTC

V: TRBV7-9
J: TRBJ1-2
size: NA
D: TRBD1
CDR3: CASSHGDRDYGYTF
DNA: TGTGCCAGCAGCCACGGGGACAGAGACTATGGCTACACCTTC

V: TRBV6-5
J: TRBJ1-1
size: NA
D: TRBD1
CDR3: CASRKSGQGTEAFF
DNA: TGTGCCAGCAGAAAATCGGGACAGGGAACTGAAGCTTTCTTT

V: TRBV6-2/TRBV6-3
J: TRBJ2-5
size: NA
D: TRBD2
CDR3: CASSFLTSAHGGETQYF
DNA: TGTGCCAGCAGTTTCCTGACTAGCGCGCATGGGGGAGAGACCCAGTACTTC

V: TRBV28
J: TRBJ2-4
size: NA
D: NA
CDR3: CASSLISAGSVKNIQYF
DNA: TGTGCCAGCAGTTTAATCTCGGCAGGGTCGGTCAAAAACATTCAGTACTTC

V: TRBV18
J: TRBJ1-1
size: NA
D: NA
CDR3: CASSPNRDSTEAFF
DNA: TGTGCCAGCTCACCGAACCGGGACTCCACTGAAGCTTTCTTT

V: TRBV23-1
J: TRBJ2-7
size: NA
D: TRBD1
CDR3: CASRAETGGGLWASYEQYF
DNA: TGCGCCAGCAGGGCAGAGACAGGGGGCGGTTTATGGGCCTCCTACGAGCAGTACTTC

V: TRBV10-3
J: TRBJ1-1
size: once
D: TRBD1
CDR3: CAISFDRGNTEAFF
DNA: TGTGCCATCAGCTTCGACAGGGGGAACACTGAAGCTTTCTTT

V: TRBV3-1/TRBV3-2
J: TRBJ1-6
size: NA
D: NA
CDR3: CASSQQGNSPLHF
DNA: TGTGCCAGCAGCCAACAGGGTAATTCACCCCTCCACTTT

V: TRBV28
J: TRBJ2-7
size: NA
D: TRBD2
CDR3: CASSGAGDEQYF
DNA: TGTGCCAGCAGCGGTGCGGGGGACGAGCAGTACTTC

V: TRBV2
J: TRBJ1-5
size: NA
D: NA
CDR3: CASTEGGNQPQHF
DNA: TGTGCCAGCACCGAAGGAGGGAATCAGCCCCAGCATTTT